Included here is one T cell receptor (beta chain) sequence, with context. Antigen: not known. This specimen belongs to a study of cytomegalovirus exposure and HLA in healthy donors. About the study: Samples from HLA-typed donors yielded about 85 million unique TCRs in an early data release.

Amplification used 60 Vbeta primers and 13 Jbeta primers. As originally analysed: There were tens of millions of unique TCR beta chains by a later count, and approximately 11 million of them were shared. TCRdb's table, derived via immunoSEQ multiplex PCR, lists solely in-frame clones and lacks some. D and trimming were read from the DNA, whereas the V and J calls and clone size are those reported in that table. This sample has about 200,000 clones; around 83% occur once, and the top ten carry roughly 6%. The study, taken as a whole, reports: Donor immune exposure was known only as CMV serostatus.

The TCR was taken from a woman in her forties or fifties in good health and CMV-seropositive. The sequenced sample was PBMCs.

The CDR3 DNA follows: TGTGCCAGCAGCCTGGACAGCGGAAATGAAAAACTGTTTTTT. This translates into CASSLDSGNEKLFF. The chain combines TRBV6-6 with TRBJ1-4; tentatively, D is TRBD1 (6 bases). V shed 6 bases and J shed 5 bases, with 13 bases lying between them. CDR1 is MNHNY, CDR2 SVGAGI, per germline (reference sequence). The CDR3 runs to 14 residues.